The entry below gives a single TCR beta chain sequence along with its context. What it binds is not known. The V end was cut by 6 bases, the J end by 0 bases, with 15 bases between. Germline V lookup: CDR1 SEHNR, CDR2 FQNEAQ (reference sequence). This CDR3 contains 15 residues. There were TCR beta CDR3 regions amplified from RNA transcripts. HTBI primers drove first-round RT-PCR of the TCR CDR3. MiXCR was run by TCRdb on the multiplex PCR reads, yielding one entry per CDR3 protein. Of almost 600,000 distinct CDR3 sequences listed, about 45% are singletons. The record originates from a study of T cells in Graves' hyperthyroidism and ophthalmopathy. Findings and caveats of the study: Model predictions of ophthalmopathy came a median about six months before onset.

Over 18 months, lack of ophthalmopathy progression marked Graves' hyperthyroidism as stable. Clinical symptoms, serum thyroxine and TRAb, thyroid ultrasound and orbital computed tomography together formed the diagnostic basis. The chain links TRBV7-9 to TRBJ2-7; TRBD2 might be the D (6 bases). The clonotype was recovered from a woman between 18 and 29 years old with Graves' hyperthyroidism. Sequencing was performed on peripheral blood or thyroid tissue (not recorded which). In DNA, the CDR3 is TGTGCCAGCAGTGAAGCGGCCGGGAGCTCCTACGAGCAGTACTTC. Its protein is CASSEAAGSSYEQYF.